Included here is one TCR beta chain sequence, with context. Germline CDR1 LGHNA, CDR2 YNFKEQ. The CDR3 has 14 residues. V lost 1 base and J lost 8; bases outside the gene matches: 4. The data belong to a study of shared T cell receptors in the human thymus. Sequencing used immunoSEQ multiplex PCR; TCRdb keeps in-frame clones, though not all of them. The repertoire includes about 610,000 clones, approximately 88% of them detected once, and over 0.008% sits in the top ten. Another study also made use of these data, one on human thymus T cells. From that study: It was healthy Finnish infants having corrective surgery for congenital heart defects who were the donors. Resections were taken during corrective heart surgery, and the thymus tissue came from these. In unrelated individuals, thymic repertoires overlapped highly, according to related research.

The chain carries TRBV4-2 and TRBJ1-2; 10 nucleotides line up with TRBD1. The TCR sequence derives from a boy in the first two years of life with a congenital heart defect. Sequenced: thymocytes. This chain's CDR3 is CASSQGQGARGYTF. The CDR3 nucleotides are TGTGCCAGCAGCCAAGGACAGGGGGCGCGGGGCTACACCTTC.